These T cell receptor beta chains were read from a single sample in a study of shared clonotypes between healthy human individuals. Data came from immunoSEQ multiplex PCR; TCRdb stores just in-frame clones and leaves some out. This sample has about 2.3 million clones; just over 90% occur once, and the top ten carry 0.35% to 0.5%. The material sequenced was naive CD4+ T cells from PBMCs. The receptors shown here come from a man younger than 35 in good health. Some clones in this sample may be carry-over from other donors' samples. The CDR3 runs from the conserved cysteine through the conserved F or W. The D gene is left open where the match is weak. Some rows mark clone size as missing; the rest say once, few, many or name a class of expanded clone.

CDR3,DNA,V,size,D,J
CSLARLFTDTQYF,TGCAGCCTCGCGAGGCTTTTCACAGATACGCAGTATTTT,TRBV29-1,.,.,TRBJ2-3
CASSPRYNEQFF,TGTGCCAGCAGTCCCCGCTACAATGAGCAGTTCTTC,TRBV27,.,.,TRBJ2-1
CASTFDGGYMNTEAFF,TGCGCCAGCACCTTCGACGGGGGCTACATGAACACTGAAGCTTTCTTT,TRBV4-1,.,.,TRBJ1-1
CASSVAGWGSSGNTIYF,TGTGCCAGCAGCGTAGCTGGCTGGGGTTCGTCTGGAAACACCATATATTTT,TRBV9,.,.,TRBJ1-3
CAWSVSSRNTQYF,TGTGCCTGGAGTGTATCTAGCCGAAATACGCAGTATTTT,TRBV30,.,.,TRBJ2-3
CASSTKVSDQETQYF,TGTGCCAGCAGCACTAAGGTGTCTGATCAAGAGACCCAGTACTTC,TRBV11-1,.,.,TRBJ2-5
CASRRATRQETQYF,TGCGCCAGCAGAAGGGCGACCAGACAAGAGACCCAGTACTTC,TRBV5-1,once,.,TRBJ2-5
CASSEYGGATNEKLFF,TGTGCCAGCAGTGAATACGGTGGCGCGACTAATGAAAAACTGTTTTTT,TRBV25-1,.,.,TRBJ1-4
CASSFTSTNEKLFF,TGCGCCAGCAGCTTCACATCAACTAATGAAAAACTGTTTTTT,TRBV5-1,.,.,TRBJ1-4
CASSRMGGNTIYF,TGTGCCAGCAGTCGAATGGGTGGAAACACCATATATTTT,TRBV27,.,.,TRBJ1-3
CASSFGRGGTGELFF,TGTGCCAGCAGTTTCGGCCGGGGCGGCACCGGGGAGCTGTTTTTT,TRBV27,.,.,TRBJ2-2
CASSLGTGGAQETQYF,TGCGCCAGCAGCTTGGGGACAGGGGGGGCGCAAGAGACCCAGTACTTC,TRBV5-1,.,TRBD1,TRBJ2-5
CAWRKGMNTEAFF,TGTGCCTGGAGAAAAGGGATGAACACTGAAGCTTTCTTT,TRBV30,once,.,TRBJ1-1
CASSKGQNYGYTF,TGTGCCAGCAGCAAGGGACAGAACTATGGCTACACCTTC,TRBV11-2,.,TRBD1,TRBJ1-2
CASSLGLAGGNEQFF,TGCGCCAGCAGCTTGGGTCTAGCGGGAGGTAATGAGCAGTTCTTC,TRBV5-1,once,TRBD2,TRBJ2-1
CASSLTRRNEQFF,TGTGCCAGCAGCTTAACACGGCGGAATGAGCAGTTCTTC,TRBV7-3,once,.,TRBJ2-1
CASSVSPGEAAGPGGELFF,TGTGCCAGCAGCGTATCACCCGGGGAAGCGGCAGGCCCCGGCGGGGAGCTGTTTTTT,TRBV9,.,.,TRBJ2-2
CASSQSPGLAVEQYF,TGTGCCAGCAGCCAATCACCTGGACTAGCGGTCGAGCAGTACTTC,TRBV7-2,.,TRBD2,TRBJ2-7
CASSQSGGGSYQGQPQHF,TGCGCCAGCAGTCAATCGGGGGGCGGTAGTTACCAAGGTCAGCCCCAGCATTTT,TRBV23-1,.,.,TRBJ1-5
CASSSKGRNTGELFF,TGTGCCAGCAGCTCTAAGGGCCGGAACACCGGGGAGCTGTTTTTT,TRBV7-3,.,.,TRBJ2-2
CACPVAGVLFSGYTF,TGTGCCTGCCCAGTCGCAGGGGTCTTGTTTAGCGGCTACACCTTC,TRBV30,.,.,TRBJ1-2
CASTSVSNYGYTF,TGTGCCAGCACCTCGGTCTCTAACTATGGCTACACCTTC,TRBV6-6,.,.,TRBJ1-2
CASSLGPDTGELFF,TGTGCCAGCAGCTTAGGTCCTGACACCGGGGAGCTGTTTTTT,TRBV7-3,.,.,TRBJ2-2
CASSEGAGRGKLFF,TGTGCCAGCAGTGAAGGGGCAGGGAGGGGAAAACTGTTTTTT,TRBV6-1,few,.,TRBJ1-4
CASLPLTSGSSSTDTQYF,TGTGCCAGCCTTCCACTGACTAGCGGGAGTTCGAGCACAGATACGCAGTATTTT,TRBV27,.,TRBD2,TRBJ2-3
CASSKVQNTIYF,TGTGCCAGCAGCAAAGTACAAAACACCATATATTTT,TRBV21-1,.,.,TRBJ1-3
CASNIGRGRETQYF,TGTGCCAGCAACATCGGCAGGGGCAGGGAGACCCAGTACTTC,TRBV28,.,.,TRBJ2-5
CASSLIRGETQYF,TGTGCCAGCAGTTTAATTCGGGGGGAGACCCAGTACTTC,TRBV28,.,.,TRBJ2-5
CATSTGTSGSVYEQYF,TGTGCCACCAGCACTGGGACTAGCGGGTCTGTTTACGAGCAGTACTTC,TRBV15,.,TRBD2,TRBJ2-7
CASSLRESGNTIYF,TGCGCCAGCAGCTTGAGGGAATCTGGAAACACCATATATTTT,TRBV5-1,.,.,TRBJ1-3
CASSWGQGSTGELFF,TGTGCCAGCAGCTGGGGACAGGGAAGCACCGGGGAGCTGTTTTTT,TRBV6-5,once,TRBD1,TRBJ2-2
CASSYDRGTEAFF,TGTGCCAGCAGCTACGACAGGGGCACTGAAGCTTTCTTT,TRBV11-2,.,TRBD1,TRBJ1-1
CASSLVASGGPDTQYF,TGTGCCAGCAGCTTAGTAGCCTCGGGAGGGCCAGATACGCAGTATTTT,TRBV7-6,.,TRBD2,TRBJ2-3
CASSLGPGGVISEAFF,TGCGCCAGCAGCTTGGGGCCCGGGGGCGTAATCTCTGAAGCTTTCTTT,TRBV5-1,.,.,TRBJ1-1
CASSVVPGQGGHEQFF,TGTGCCAGCAGCGTAGTGCCGGGACAGGGAGGGCATGAGCAGTTCTTC,TRBV9,.,TRBD1,TRBJ2-1
CASSLRDSLAGYNEQFF,TGCGCCAGCAGCCTACGGGATAGCCTAGCGGGGTACAATGAGCAGTTCTTC,TRBV4-1,.,TRBD2,TRBJ2-1
CASSQLGDPKNIQYF,TGTGCCAGCAGCCAGTTAGGGGACCCCAAAAACATTCAGTACTTC,TRBV14,once,.,TRBJ2-4
CASSLEKPKNIQYF,TGTGCCAGCAGTTTAGAGAAGCCCAAAAACATTCAGTACTTC,TRBV28,.,.,TRBJ2-4
CASSYSSGVGGELFF,TGTGCCAGCAGTTACTCGTCGGGAGTAGGCGGGGAGCTGTTTTTT,TRBV6-6,.,.,TRBJ2-2